This note documents a single T cell receptor (beta chain) sequence. Profiled with immunoSEQ multiplex PCR; TCRdb holds only in-frame clones, not every one. The sample gives over 100,000 clones, roughly 86% of which show up once; about an eighth is in the top ten. This record belongs to a study of blood T cell repertoires in COVID-19. About the study: Nucleic acid was either cDNA or gDNA, and it came from T cells, B-cell-depleted T cells, or PBMCs.

The V end was cut by 4 bases, the J end by 5 bases, with 8 bases between. There are 12 residues in the CDR3. Germline V CDR1 and CDR2: SNHLY, FYNNEI. This receptor was identified in a woman in her 70s with COVID-19, enrolled during active disease. The chain uses TRBV2 and TRBJ2-5, with TRBD1 as a possible D gene (6 bases). Sequences were obtained from peripheral blood. CDR3 DNA: TGTGCCAGCAGTGGACAGGCCGAGACCCAGTACTTC. It codes for CASSGQAETQYF.